This note documents a single T cell receptor (beta chain) sequence. Its antigen is still unknown. These data are taken from a study of T cells in Graves' hyperthyroidism and ophthalmopathy. The study's findings and limits: In the analysis, a 13 V-J model separated ophthalmopathy from stable hyperthyroidism.

This CDR3 has 14 amino acids. Per the germline V gene, CDR1 is LNHDA and CDR2 is SQIVND (reference sequence). The J segment lost 8 bases and the V segment lost 6 bases, leaving 8 bases of the junction unmatched. RNA transcripts provided the source from which TCR beta CDR3 regions were amplified. The primer set for the first-round RT-PCR of the TCR CDR3 was HTBI. TCRdb re-analysed the multiplex PCR reads in MiXCR, keeping a single row per CDR3 protein. The sample includes around 700,000 distinct CDR3 sequences, around 19% seen only once; the top ten take approximately 15%. Each patient was aged 18 to 65 and had newly diagnosed hyperthyroidism of under 2 months' duration. Diagnostic assessment was based on clinical symptoms, serum thyroxine and TRAb, thyroid ultrasound and orbital computed tomography.

This sequence originates from a woman aged 50 to 60 with Graves' hyperthyroidism that later progressed to Graves' ophthalmopathy. The chain has TRBV19 and TRBJ2-1; 9 positions match TRBD1. Sequenced sample: blood. In DNA form, the CDR3 reads TGTGCCAGTAGGAGGGACAGGGAGGGGGATGAGCAGTTCTTC. Translating gives CASRRDREGDEQFF. The complete variable domain, with remaining parts taken from reference TRBV19 and TRBJ2-1, reads DGGITQSPKYLFRKEGQNVTLSCEQNLNHDAMYWYRQDPGQGLRLIYYSQIVNDFQKGDIAEGYSVSREKKESFPLTVTSAQKNPTAFYLCASRRDREGDEQFFGPGTRLTVL.